Shown below are 23 T cell receptor beta chains from a single sample sequenced in a study of CD8 T cells in ankylosing spondylitis. Using its own MiXCR run on the 5' RACE reads, TCRdb lists one record per CDR3 protein. The data contain 220,000 or so distinct CDR3 sequences, 10% to 13% of them singletons. Source material: blood, either unsorted or a sorted T cell fraction (not recorded which). The receptors derive from a male donor with ankylosing spondylitis or in good health (not recorded which).

This clonotype was seen many times. This chain links TRBV5-1 with TRBJ2-5; a possible D gene is TRBD2 (5 bases). Germline lookup yields CDR1 SGHRS and CDR2 YFSETQ. CDR3 length: 16 residues. Between the trimmed V and J ends, which lost 0 bases and 5 bases, there was a span of 17 bases. The CDR3 region has the DNA TGCGCCAGCAGCTTGGATGCGGGTGGTGATGTGGAGACCCAGTACTTC. This codes for CASSLDAGGDVETQYF.

The chain joins TRBV18 to TRBJ2-7; D gene ambiguous. V lost 5 bases and J 6 bases, leaving 8 bases between the germline ends. The germline V gene has CDR1 KGHSH and CDR2 LQKENI. The CDR3 is 11 residues long. The CDR3 DNA is TGTGCCAGCTCAGGAAGTACCGAGCAGTACTTC. It codes for CASSGSTEQYF.

The chain has TRBV3-1 and TRBJ1-5; no definite D call. Germline V CDR1 and CDR2: LGHDT, YNNKEL (reference sequence). Trimming took 2 bases from V and 4 from J, leaving 6 bases between them. The CDR3 has 13 amino acids. In nucleotides, the CDR3 is TGTGCCAGCAGCCAATCAACGAATCAGCCCCAGCATTTT. Amino acid sequence: CASSQSTNQPQHF.

This clonotype was detected ten times or more. The chain joins TRBV29-1 to TRBJ1-4; TRBD1 agrees at 7 bases. The V and J ends lost 1 base and 5 bases, in that order; junction bases with no gene match: 4. Germline V CDR1 and CDR2: SQVTM, ANQGSEA. The CDR3 is 14 residues long. CDR3 protein: CSVEGTGTNEKLFF. As DNA, the CDR3 is TGCAGCGTTGAAGGGACAGGCACGAATGAAAAACTGTTTTTT.

This clonotype was observed a few times. V usage is TRBV20-1 and J usage is TRBJ2-3, with 12 nucleotides matching TRBD2. Germline assignment: CDR1 DFQATT and CDR2 SNEGSKA (reference sequence). This CDR3 has 16 residues. After removal of 3 bases from V and 2 bases from J, the junction contained 6 bases not matched to a gene. Here the CDR3 DNA reads TGCAGTGCTAGGGTACTAGCGGGGGGTTACACAGATACGCAGTATTTT. Amino acid sequence: CSARVLAGGYTDTQYF.

The table lists this clonotype with many counts. The chain has TRBV20-1 and TRBJ1-5; the D is unclear. Germline CDR1 is DFQATT and CDR2 is SNEGSKA (reference sequence). V was clipped by 3 bases and J by 1 base, with 22 bases between them. The CDR3 is 18 amino acids. Here the CDR3 reads CSASDSFGELRSNQPQHF. CDR3 in DNA: TGCAGTGCTAGTGATAGCTTTGGGGAACTAAGAAGCAATCAGCCCCAGCATTTT.

A single count supports this clonotype. The rearrangement joins TRBV9 to TRBJ2-1; 7 bases agree with TRBD1. V trimming: 4 bases; J trimming: 2 bases; junction bases outside the gene matches: 9. The CDR3 is made up of 16 amino acids. Germline CDR1 and CDR2: SGDLS and YYNGEE. Written as DNA, the CDR3 is TGTGCCAGCAGCACCCGAGACAGGGAGCCCTACAATGAGCAGTTCTTC. It encodes CASSTRDREPYNEQFF.

This clonotype has at least ten counts. The chain uses TRBV10-2 and TRBJ2-5; no clear D. The germline V gene has CDR1 WSHSY and CDR2 SAAADI. The CDR3 runs to 10 residues. Trimming pared 4 bases from V and 4 bases from J, leaving 1 base between. CDR3 coding DNA: TGCGCCAGCAGTGGAGAGACCCAGTACTTC. This gives the protein CASSGETQYF.

The J gene is TRBJ2-3, the V gene TRBV20-1; 7 bases match TRBD2. The germline gives CDR1 DFQATT, CDR2 SNEGSKA (reference sequence). This CDR3 comprises 14 residues. Trimming took 6 bases from V and 1 from J; bases not matched to a gene: 7. The CDR3 nucleotides read TGCAGTGCGACGACTAGCACTGGCACAGATACGCAGTATTTT. As protein: CSATTSTGTDTQYF.

This clonotype was recorded many times. V usage is TRBV6-5 and J usage is TRBJ2-7; D possibly matches TRBD1 or TRBD2 (5 bases each). This CDR3 has 16 residues. Germline-derived CDR1 and CDR2 are MNHEY and SVGAGI. V was trimmed by 2 bases and J by 4 bases, leaving 18 bases between them. CDR3 nucleotide sequence: TGTGCCAGCAGTTACGCTTCCGGGACCGTGGTTTACGAGCAGTACTTC. It yields the protein CASSYASGTVVYEQYF.

This clonotype was detected ten times or more. The V gene is TRBV3-1, the J gene TRBJ1-1; D is uncertain. The CDR3 spans 14 residues. CDR1 is LGHDT and CDR2 is YNNKEL in the germline V gene (reference sequence). Between the trimmed V and J ends, which lost 7 bases and 0 bases, there was a span of 12 bases. The CDR3 bases are TGTGCCAGCACCGGGCAGAACATGAACACTGAAGCTTTCTTT. Encoded protein: CASTGQNMNTEAFF.

Notes on this clonotype: Just one base apart from a much larger clone, this may be a read error. The gene calls are TRBV20-1 and TRBJ1-2; 9 bases line up with TRBD1. The V gene's germline CDR1 is DFQATT and CDR2 SNEGSKA (reference sequence). The CDR3 is made up of 14 amino acids. V trimming: 6 bases; J trimming: 7 bases; junction bases outside the gene matches: 12. CDR3 region: CSARGTGITGGYTF. The CDR3 DNA follows: TGCAGTGCGAGGGGGACAGGGATTACAGGTGGCTACACCTTC.

This clonotype was counted many times. V is TRBV2 and J is TRBJ2-7, with 9 bases aligning to TRBD1. The CDR3 has 14 amino acids. V shed 5 bases, J shed 2 bases, and the junction held 4 bases outside the gene matches. In germline, CDR1 is SNHLY, CDR2 FYNNEI. The CDR3 loop is CASSQGQGPYEQYF. In nucleotides, the CDR3 is TGTGCCAGCAGTCAGGGACAGGGACCCTACGAGCAGTACTTC.

The chain combines TRBV7-9 with TRBJ1-4; possibly TRBD1 for D (6 bases). In germline, CDR1 is SEHNR, CDR2 FQNEAQ (reference sequence). The CDR3 spans 14 residues. Trimming stripped 3 bases from V and 7 bases from J, with 12 bases between. The CDR3 nucleotides are TGTGCCAGCAGCTTTAGGACAGAGGGTGAAAAACTGTTTTTT. Translated, it gives CASSFRTEGEKLFF. The full variable domain, its missing parts supplied by reference TRBV7-9 and TRBJ1-4, is DTGVSQNPRHKITKRGQNVTFRCDPISEHNRLYWYRQTLGQGPEFLTYFQNEAQLEKSRLLSDRFSAERPKGSFSTLEIQRTEQGDSAMYLCASSFRTEGEKLFFGSGTQLSVL.

The chain recombines TRBV6-1 with TRBJ1-4, with TRBD1 as a possible D gene (5 bases). The CDR3 covers 14 residues. The V gene lost 3 bases and the J gene lost 7 bases, with 12 bases spanning the gap. CDR1 is MNHNS, CDR2 SASEGT, per germline. CDR3 sequence: CASSEGLTAEKLFF. The CDR3 coding sequence is TGTGCCAGCAGTGAGGGCTTGACAGCTGAAAAACTGTTTTTT.

The chain employs TRBV3-1 and TRBJ2-1; 8 nucleotides align to TRBD1. Germline lookup yields CDR1 LGHDT and CDR2 YNNKEL (reference sequence). The V and J ends lost 4 bases and 10 bases, in that order; junction bases with no gene match: 6. The CDR3 length is 13 residues. CDR3 sequence reads: CASSPPTGGEQFF. The CDR3 DNA reads TGTGCCAGCAGCCCTCCTACAGGGGGAGAGCAGTTCTTC.

Regarding this clonotype: A single base separates this from a much larger clone, so it may be a read error. The CDR3 does not close with the conserved phenylalanine or tryptophan, likely indicating a read error. The V call is TRBV11-1, the J call TRBJ2-3, with 7 positions matching TRBD2. Per the germline V gene, CDR1 is SGHAT and CDR2 is FQDESV (reference sequence). The CDR3 has 15 residues. V lost 11 bases to trimming and J lost 3 bases; unmatched junction nucleotides: 14. The CDR3 region is CASTPFRGETDTQYL. In nucleotides, the CDR3 is TGTGCCTCCACCCCATTCCGGGGGGAAACAGATACGCAGTATTTA.

This clonotype has only a few counts. This chain connects TRBV5-6 to TRBJ1-1; tentatively, D is TRBD1 (5 bases). Per the germline V gene, CDR1 is SGHDT and CDR2 is YYEEEE. The CDR3 is 15 residues long. The V end lost 1 base, the J end lost 1 base, and 11 bases lay between the germline ends. The CDR3 DNA follows: TGTGCCAGCAGCTTGAGGACACGGGGGAACACTGAAGCTTTCTTT. This gives the protein CASSLRTRGNTEAFF.

The chain joins TRBV18 to TRBJ1-6; a possible D gene is TRBD1 (5 bases). The CDR3 is made up of 17 amino acids. V was pared by 0 bases and J by 8 bases, with 17 bases between. In germline, CDR1 is KGHSH, CDR2 LQKENI. As DNA, the CDR3 is TGTGCCAGCTCACCACCGGGCGGGGCAGTCCAGGATTCACCCCTCCACTTT. This encodes CASSPPGGAVQDSPLHF.

This clonotype was observed at least ten times. This sequence joins TRBV20-1 and TRBJ2-2, with TRBD2 matching over 8 bases. This CDR3 has 14 residues. The germline CDR1 and CDR2 sequences are DFQATT and SNEGSKA (reference sequence). The V segment lost 3 bases and the J segment 2 bases; nucleotides outside the gene matches: 2. The CDR3 region is CSASGGANTGELFF. The DNA of the CDR3 is TGCAGTGCTAGCGGGGGGGCAAACACCGGGGAGCTGTTTTTT.

This clonotype came up many times. The chain combines TRBV5-1 with TRBJ1-2; D is possibly TRBD1 (6 bases). V gave up 5 bases and J gave up 4 bases, with 15 bases separating them. The CDR3 has 14 amino acids. The germline gives CDR1 SGHRS, CDR2 YFSETQ. The CDR3 loop reads CASSSPGQPYGYTF. The CDR3 DNA reads as TGCGCCAGCAGTTCCCCAGGACAGCCCTATGGCTACACCTTC.

The table lists this clonotype with a few counts. The rearrangement links TRBV6-1 to TRBJ2-1; TRBD2 matches 10 bases. This CDR3 region has 18 residues. Germline CDR1 MNHNS, CDR2 SASEGT. With V trimmed by 2 bases and J by 3 bases, 10 bases remained unmatched. CDR3 amino acids: CASSETLRASGGYNEQFF. The CDR3 DNA is TGTGCCAGCAGTGAAACCTTGAGGGCTAGCGGGGGCTACAATGAGCAGTTCTTC.

Ten or more counts support this clonotype. V is TRBV12-3 or TRBV12-4 and J is TRBJ2-3; tentatively, D is TRBD2 (7 bases). This CDR3 has 16 amino acids. V dropped 6 bases and J dropped 1 base, with 17 bases sitting between them. The CDR3 region is CASSPQWGGGTDTQYF. The CDR3 DNA follows: TGTGCCAGCAGCCCACAGTGGGGGGGCGGCACAGATACGCAGTATTTT.